This is a list of T cell receptor beta chains from one sample in a study of monozygotic twins with inflammatory bowel disease. TCRdb processed the 5' RACE reads again and assigns one entry to each CDR3 protein, with no DNA. The sample totals 300,000 to 450,000 distinct CDR3 sequences. The specimen sequenced was blood. These receptors were collected from a human donor with ulcerative colitis or Crohn's disease, or a healthy co-twin of an affected twin (not recorded which). The CDR3 runs from the conserved cysteine through the conserved F or W. Fields, in order: J gene, V gene, CDR3 protein.

TRBJ2-3 TRBV9 CASSSTSGGPDTQYF
TRBJ2-7 TRBV5-6 CASSSLQEDSNEQYF
TRBJ2-7 TRBV5-1 CASSLAMRGYEQYF
TRBJ1-2 TRBV6-5 CASSYSATGGRGYTF
TRBJ1-2 TRBV7-9 CASSSGARGYTF
TRBJ2-1 TRBV10-3 CAIMMDRVHEQFF
TRBJ1-1 TRBV20-1 CSARVLGMGIGMNTEAFF
TRBJ1-3 TRBV29-1 CSVDRSGIIYF
TRBJ2-1 TRBV6-2/TRBV6-3 CASSVSGGAGVQNEQFF
TRBJ2-3 TRBV4-3 CASSQELGAQYF
TRBJ1-1 TRBV5-4 CASSYRADTEAFF
TRBJ2-2 TRBV5-6 CASSLLHQNTGELFF
TRBJ2-7 TRBV11-2 CASSLSESSGVYEQYF
TRBJ2-2 TRBV6-2/TRBV6-3 CASSLNWDRSNTGELFF
TRBJ1-6 TRBV5-4 CASSLEQGGSSPLHF
TRBJ2-2 TRBV5-1 CASQEQGSNTGELFF
TRBJ2-1 TRBV29-1 CSVEGQGLGVQVF
TRBJ2-7 TRBV6-5 CASSSALDRAHEQYF
TRBJ2-7 TRBV3-1 CASSPGQRYYEQYF
TRBJ2-7 TRBV5-6 CASSPDRSHSLYEQYF
TRBJ2-5 TRBV7-8 CASSSLAGEVQETQYF
TRBJ2-2 TRBV6-1 CASSGQPANTGELFF
TRBJ2-1 TRBV5-6 CASSRTLYMYEQFF
TRBJ2-1 TRBV11-2 CASNLRRGLNDEQFF
TRBJ2-7 TRBV14 CASSQDGRSSYEQYF
TRBJ1-5 TRBV20-1 CSARVWTGSNQPQHF
TRBJ1-3 TRBV20-1 CSASSDRGRLRNTIYF